The 29 T cell receptor beta chains listed next were all sequenced from one sample in a study of CD8+ T cells in alopecia areata. As for treatment: oral pan-JAK inhibitor, 5-10 mg twice daily. It was cDNA, reverse transcribed from extracted RNA, that served as the sequencing template. Sequenced by immunoSEQ multiplex PCR; TCRdb stores in-frame clones only, minus some. The data show about 220,000 clones, about 58% seen once. The material sequenced was CD4+ T cells sorted from blood, taken at week 4, from a patient treated with tofacitinib. Receptors originate from a human donor with alopecia areata.

The chain employs TRBV5-1 and TRBJ2-3; 7 positions match TRBD2. Germline CDR1 reads SGHRS; CDR2 reads YFSETQ. J was trimmed by 2 bases and V by 0 bases; bases with no gene match: 6. The CDR3 has 16 amino acids. CDR3 sequence (DNA): TGCGCCAGCAGCTTGGATGCGGGAGAAGTCACAGATACGCAGTATTTT. This sequence encodes CASSLDAGEVTDTQYF.

The chain uses TRBV4-1 and TRBJ2-7; a possible D gene is TRBD1 (6 bases). Germline V gene data show CDR1 as MGHRA and CDR2 as YSYEKL. The CDR3 runs 16 residues. Trimming removed 1 base at V and 2 bases at J, with 15 bases between. CDR3 loop: CASSQGRTATPYEQYF. Here the CDR3 DNA reads TGCGCCAGCAGCCAAGGGCGGACAGCTACCCCCTACGAGCAGTACTTC.

V is TRBV5-1 and J is TRBJ2-7; D remains unclear. V lost 4 bases and J 3 bases, leaving 11 bases between the germline ends. Germline lookup yields CDR1 SGHRS and CDR2 YFSETQ. The CDR3 consists of 13 residues. In DNA, the CDR3 is TGCGCCAGCAGCCCGGACCCTATCTACGAGCAGTACTTC. It encodes CASSPDPIYEQYF.

The chain recombines TRBV5-4 with TRBJ1-1; 8 nucleotides agree with TRBD1. Germline V lookup: CDR1 SGHNT, CDR2 YYREEE (reference sequence). V trimming: 4 bases; J trimming: 1 base; junction bases outside the gene matches: 6. This CDR3 is built from 15 residues. The CDR3 coding sequence is TGTGCCAGCAGCGAGACAGGGGCTGGGAACACTGAAGCTTTCTTT. Protein product: CASSETGAGNTEAFF.

The chain employs TRBV29-1 and TRBJ2-7; 9 bases agree with TRBD1. Looked up from germline, CDR1 is SQVTM and CDR2 is ANQGSEA. The CDR3 spans 12 residues. V shed 6 bases, J shed 6 bases, and the junction held 6 bases outside the gene matches. The CDR3 here is CSVGTGQREQYF. The CDR3 nucleotides read TGCAGCGTGGGGACAGGGCAGCGCGAGCAGTACTTC.

This clone was counted only a few times. The chain uses TRBV11-2 and TRBJ2-5, with a possible D match to TRBD1 (5 bases). V was pared by 0 bases and J by 8 bases, with 7 bases between. The germline CDR1 and CDR2 sequences are SGHAT and FQNNGV. The CDR3 runs 12 residues. The CDR3 loop is CASSLDQGTQYF. CDR3 nucleotides: TGTGCCAGCAGCTTAGACCAGGGAACCCAGTACTTC.

The chain links TRBV27 to TRBJ1-1; 8 bases fit TRBD1. The germline V gene has CDR1 MNHEY and CDR2 SMNVEV (reference sequence). The CDR3 loop spans 12 amino acids. The V and J ends lost 6 bases and 4 bases, in that order; junction bases with no gene match: 1. CDR3: CASSTGGTEAFF. In DNA form, the CDR3 reads TGTGCCAGCAGCACAGGGGGCACTGAAGCTTTCTTT.

The chain carries TRBV15 and TRBJ2-3; 13 nucleotides line up with TRBD2. This CDR3 is built from 17 residues. Germline CDR1 and CDR2: LNHNV and YYDKDF (reference sequence). V shed 6 bases, J shed 0 bases, and the junction held 6 bases outside the gene matches. Here the CDR3 DNA reads TGTGCCACCAGTCCCGGGACTAGCGGGGCGAGCACAGATACGCAGTATTTT. This sequence encodes CATSPGTSGASTDTQYF.

This clone was seen a few times. V usage is TRBV11-2 and J usage is TRBJ1-2; 12 bases line up with TRBD1. CDR1 is SGHAT, CDR2 FQNNGV, per germline. CDR3 size: 16 residues. J gave up 3 bases and V 4 bases, and 6 bases lay outside the gene matches. The CDR3 region is CASSSRGTGGYYGYTF. In nucleotides, the CDR3 is TGTGCCAGCAGCTCAAGGGGGACAGGGGGCTACTATGGCTACACCTTC.

The genes are TRBV30 and TRBJ2-3; D unresolved. The CDR3 spans 11 residues. Trimming took 2 bases from V and 6 from J, leaving 6 bases between them. Germline CDR1 and CDR2: GTSNPN and SVGIG (reference sequence). This CDR3 reads CAWSRIDTQYF. The DNA of the CDR3 is TGTGCCTGGAGTCGGATTGATACGCAGTATTTT.

This clone was recorded a few times. This chain uses TRBV29-1 with TRBJ2-7; D unresolved. Germline V gene sequence: CDR1 SQVTM, CDR2 ANQGSEA. CDR3 length: 13 residues. V was shortened by 4 bases and J by 3 bases, with 13 bases between the two germline ends. The CDR3 sequence: CSVVIPIDYEQYF. The CDR3 nucleotides read TGCAGCGTTGTCATCCCCATTGACTACGAGCAGTACTTC.

V is TRBV7-2 and J is TRBJ1-3; D is ambiguous. The CDR3 runs 13 residues. Germline V gene data show CDR1 as SGHTA and CDR2 as FQGNSA. With 2 bases removed from V and 0 bases from J, the gap between germline ends came to 2 bases. CDR3 DNA sequence: TGTGCCAGCAGCTTACACTCTGGAAACACCATATATTTT. Protein sequence: CASSLHSGNTIYF.

The rearrangement joins TRBV9 to TRBJ2-7, with D tentatively TRBD1 or TRBD2 (5 bases each). Per the germline V gene, CDR1 is SGDLS and CDR2 is YYNGEE. The CDR3 covers 13 residues. The V gene lost 4 bases and the J gene lost 7 bases, with 15 bases spanning the gap. The CDR3 bases are TGTGCCAGCAGCATGGGACCTCGTGAGGAGCAGTACTTC. Residues: CASSMGPREEQYF.

This clone was observed a handful of times. The V call is TRBV15, the J call TRBJ1-2; unclear D gene. CDR1 LNHNV and CDR2 YYDKDF come from the germline V gene (reference sequence). V was cut by 0 bases and J by 10 bases, with 12 bases left in between. The CDR3 is 13 residues long. Here the CDR3 reads CATSRDQGLDYTF. For the CDR3, the DNA is TGTGCCACCAGCAGAGATCAAGGGTTGGACTACACCTTC.

The sample holds one count of this clone. The CDR3 reads CSVPVGQRELFF. CDR3 coding DNA: TGCAGCGTTCCGGTGGGGCAGAGGGAGCTGTTTTTT. J is TRBJ2-2 and V is TRBV29-1; weak D call: TRBD1 (5 bases). CDR3 size: 12 residues. Germline assignment: CDR1 SQVTM and CDR2 ANQGSEA. V was trimmed by 5 bases and J by 9 bases, leaving 13 bases between them.

There are many counts of this clone. The rearrangement joins TRBV18 to TRBJ2-2; D is unresolved. The V end was cut by 2 bases, the J end by 1 base, with 8 bases between. The CDR3 is 15 residues long. CDR1 is KGHSH and CDR2 is LQKENI in the germline V gene. DNA of the CDR3: TGTGCCAGCTCACCAAGGCGACAGAACACCGGGGAGCTGTTTTTT. It specifies CASSPRRQNTGELFF.

This clone was found a few times. This sequence joins TRBV11-2 and TRBJ2-3, with D hard to call. The CDR3 has 11 amino acids. The germline V and J ends were trimmed by 1 base and 6 bases, with 2 bases remaining between them. Germline V lookup: CDR1 SGHAT, CDR2 FQNNGV. CDR3 nucleotides: TGTGCCAGCAGCTTAGGCGATACGCAGTATTTT. This encodes CASSLGDTQYF.

About this clone: Given a far larger clone just one base away, this is likely a sequencing read error. The chain carries TRBV7-8 and TRBJ2-3; 12 nucleotides match TRBD1. Germline loops: CDR1 SGHVS, CDR2 FQNEAQ. Trimming took 6 bases from V and 4 from J; bases not matched to a gene: 5. This CDR3 is built from 15 residues. CDR3 nucleotides: TGTGCCAGCAGTCCCGGGACAGGGGGCGCAGATACGCAGTATTTT. Amino acid sequence: CASSPGTGGADTQYF.

A few counts support this clone. Additional DNA sequences in this sample encode the identical CDR3. CDR3 DNA: TGTGCCAGCAGTGCCTCTAGCGGGTCCTACAATGAGCAGTTCTTC. This translates into CASSASSGSYNEQFF. This chain connects TRBV6-1 to TRBJ2-1; 8 bases fit TRBD2. CDR1 and CDR2 (germline): MNHNS, SASEGT. With V trimmed by 4 bases and J by 1 base, 3 bases remained unmatched. CDR3 size: 15 residues.

J is TRBJ1-5 and V is TRBV29-1; no reliable D call. The germline CDR1 and CDR2 sequences are SQVTM and ANQGSEA. The CDR3 extends over 13 amino acids. The germline V and J ends were trimmed by 1 base and 7 bases, with 11 bases remaining between them. The CDR3 sequence: CSVEVTSGQPQHF. CDR3 coding DNA: TGCAGCGTTGAAGTTACGAGCGGACAGCCCCAGCATTTT.

The chain carries TRBV30 and TRBJ2-7, with TRBD2 identical over 8 bases. Germline V lookup: CDR1 GTSNPN, CDR2 SVGIG (reference sequence). Trimming at V came to 5 bases and at J to 7 bases, leaving 13 bases not matched to a gene. The CDR3 loop spans 14 amino acids. DNA for the CDR3: TGTGCCTGGGAGCGGGGGCACTCCCTGGGGGAGCAGTACTTC. Its protein is CAWERGHSLGEQYF.

The rearrangement links TRBV4-3 to TRBJ2-7; 11 positions match TRBD2. Germline assignment: CDR1 LGHNA and CDR2 YSLEER. Unmatched junction bases numbered 7, after V lost 2 bases and J lost 4 bases. This CDR3 has 16 amino acids. This CDR3 is CASSQSPSGGMYEQYF. The DNA of the CDR3 is TGCGCCAGCAGCCAATCTCCTAGCGGGGGGATGTACGAGCAGTACTTC.

Concerning this clone itself: One end of the junction is discordant with germline, which a read error may explain. This chain uses TRBV29-1 with TRBJ2-3, with no clear D. Germline V gene sequence: CDR1 SQVTM, CDR2 ANQGSEA. The CDR3 sequence is 11 residues long. The CDR3 DNA sequence: TGCAGCGCTGAACATACAGATACGCAGTATTTT. Its translation is CSAEHTDTQYF.

The V gene is TRBV5-6, the J gene TRBJ1-2; 9 nucleotides line up with TRBD1. In germline, CDR1 is SGHDT, CDR2 YYEEEE. Trimming cost V 4 bases and J 6 bases; bases outside gene matches: 4. The CDR3 is made up of 13 amino acids. DNA of the CDR3: TGTGCCAGCAGCGATACAGGGGGCAATGGCTACACCTTC. This encodes CASSDTGGNGYTF.

The V gene is TRBV4-3, the J gene TRBJ2-5; perhaps TRBD2 as D (6 bases). Germline V lookup: CDR1 LGHNA, CDR2 YSLEER. The CDR3 is 15 amino acids. The V gene lost 0 bases and the J gene lost 5 bases, with 13 bases spanning the gap. CDR3 sequence reads: CASSQDGRDWETQYF. The CDR3 bases are TGCGCCAGCAGCCAAGATGGGCGGGATTGGGAGACCCAGTACTTC.

V is TRBV30 and J is TRBJ2-5, with D unclear. The CDR3 is 13 amino acids. Germline assignment: CDR1 GTSNPN and CDR2 SVGIG (reference sequence). V lost 2 bases and J 4 bases, leaving 11 bases between the germline ends. CDR3 nucleotides: TGTGCCTGGAGTCTGGGTCTCCGAGAGACCCAGTACTTC. Its protein is CAWSLGLRETQYF. Together with reference TRBV30 and TRBJ2-5, the CDR3 gives the full variable domain: SQTIHQWPATLVQPVGSPLSLECTVEGTSNPNLYWYRQAAGRGLQLLFYSVGIGQISSEVPQNLSASRPQDRQFILSSKKLLLSDSGFYLCAWSLGLRETQYFGPGTRLLVL.

The V call is TRBV29-1, the J call TRBJ1-4, with 8 bases identical to TRBD1. V lost 5 bases to trimming and J lost 5 bases; unmatched junction nucleotides: 1. The CDR3 is 12 residues long. Germline values: CDR1 SQVTM, CDR2 ANQGSEA. The CDR3 DNA reads as TGCAGCGTTCGACAGGGGAATGAAAAACTGTTTTTT. Translating it yields CSVRQGNEKLFF.

This rearrangement joins TRBV25-1 to TRBJ1-3; D might be TRBD1 (5 bases). V was shortened by 8 bases and J by 3 bases, with 8 bases between the two germline ends. The CDR3 length is 12 residues. Germline V gene sequence: CDR1 MGHDK, CDR2 SYGVNS. CDR3 sequence reads: CASRRGGNTIYF. The CDR3 coding sequence is TGTGCCAGCCGGAGGGGTGGAAACACCATATATTTT.

The V and J genes are TRBV4-3 and TRBJ1-5; 7 bases line up with TRBD1. The germline V gene encodes CDR1 LGHNA and CDR2 YSLEER. V lost 0 bases and J lost 4; bases outside the gene matches: 6. The CDR3 extends over 16 amino acids. The CDR3 coding sequence is TGCGCCAGCAGCCAAGACGCGAGGGGACAGAATCAGCCCCAGCATTTT. Translated: CASSQDARGQNQPQHF.